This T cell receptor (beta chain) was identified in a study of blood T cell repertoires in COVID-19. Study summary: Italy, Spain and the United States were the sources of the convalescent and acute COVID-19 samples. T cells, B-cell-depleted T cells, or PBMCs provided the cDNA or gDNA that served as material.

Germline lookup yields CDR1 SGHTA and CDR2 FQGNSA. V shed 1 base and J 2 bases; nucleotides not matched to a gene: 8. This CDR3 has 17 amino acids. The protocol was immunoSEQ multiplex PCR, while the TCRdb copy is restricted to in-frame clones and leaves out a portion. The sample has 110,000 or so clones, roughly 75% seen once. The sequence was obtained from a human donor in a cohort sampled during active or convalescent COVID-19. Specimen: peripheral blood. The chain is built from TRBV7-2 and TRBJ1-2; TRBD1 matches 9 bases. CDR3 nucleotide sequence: TGTGCCAGCAGCTTAGGAGCTCCGGGACAGGGAAACTATGGCTACACCTTC. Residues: CASSLGAPGQGNYGYTF.